This TCR beta chain was sequenced for a study of blood T cells in healthy people across ages. This CDR3 comprises 13 residues. Germline assignment: CDR1 SGDLS and CDR2 YYNGEE. V was pared by 0 bases and J by 6 bases, with 9 bases between. A J-beta primer mix and a sample-barcoded 5' primer were used in a second PCR of about 7 to 12 cycles. TCRdb independently ran MiXCR on the 5' RACE reads; one entry per CDR3 protein. The sample has roughly 680,000 distinct CDR3 sequences, around 20% seen once; the top ten hold approximately 3.7%. The TCR was taken from a man between 70 and 80 years old in good health. The sequenced sample consisted of blood. The V call is TRBV9, the J call TRBJ1-1, with unresolved D. The CDR3 spells CASSVVVGAEAFF. The CDR3 nucleotides are TGTGCCAGCAGCGTAGTGGTGGGCGCTGAAGCTTTCTTT.